These T cell receptor beta chains were read from a single sample in a study of T cells after yellow fever vaccination. TCRdb itself ran the 5' RACE reads through MiXCR, one entry per CDR3 protein. In the table there are some 73,000 distinct CDR3 sequences, roughly 7.4% of which are singletons. The sample here was CD8+ T cells sorted from PBMCs, taken on the day of the yellow fever booster vaccination. The receptor source for this set is a man under 40 who received the YFV17D yellow fever vaccine. The CDR3 runs from the conserved cysteine through the conserved F or W. Each record gives: D gene, J gene, V gene, clone size, CDR3 DNA, CDR3 protein. D genes are given only for firm matches. Clone size is shown for a subset of rows, as once, few, many or a class of expanded clone.

- | TRBJ2-3 | TRBV5-1 | few | TGCGCCAGCAGCGGGACTCCAGATACGCAGTATTTT | CASSGTPDTQYF
- | TRBJ2-7 | TRBV7-8 | medium-sized | TGTGCCAGCAGCCCTAGTTGGGGGAACGAGCAGTACTTC | CASSPSWGNEQYF
TRBD2 | TRBJ2-1 | TRBV5-6 | - | TGTGCCAGCAGCTGGCCGGGACTAGCGGACAATGAGCAGTTCTTC | CASSWPGLADNEQFF
- | TRBJ2-7 | TRBV10-3 | - | TGTGCCATCAGTGAGACCTTCCTAGGGGTCGTAGTCGCCTACGAGCAGTACTTC | CAISETFLGVVVAYEQYF
- | TRBJ2-1 | TRBV16 | - | TGTGCCAGCAGCCAAGGGGGGGGCACTGAGCAGTTCTTC | CASSQGGGTEQFF
TRBD2 | TRBJ2-1 | TRBV30 | - | TGTGCCTCGACCAACGGGACTAGGAATGAGCAGTTCTTC | CASTNGTRNEQFF
TRBD2 | TRBJ2-5 | TRBV7-6 | - | TGTGCCAGCAGCCCTAGCGGAGTAGAGACCCAGTACTTC | CASSPSGVETQYF
TRBD2 | TRBJ2-7 | TRBV7-9 | many | TGTGCCATCCTAAGCGGGGGGTCCTACGAGCAGTACTTC | CAILSGGSYEQYF
- | TRBJ2-1 | TRBV9 | few | TGTGCCAGCAGCGTAGGTGACGATGAGCAGTTCTTC | CASSVGDDEQFF
- | TRBJ1-4 | TRBV29-1 | many | TGCAGCGTTGTGCCGGGGGACGAGTTTTTT | CSVVPGDEFF
TRBD2 | TRBJ2-3 | TRBV3-1 | - | TGTGCCAGCAGCCAAGATCCTCTAGCGGGAGTCGCAGATACGCAGTATTTT | CASSQDPLAGVADTQYF
- | TRBJ1-1 | TRBV7-9 | few | TGTGCCAGCAGGGCCGGAACAGGGAACACTGAAGCTTTCTTT | CASRAGTGNTEAFF
- | TRBJ2-1 | TRBV4-1 | many | TGCGCCAGCAGCCAAGTCGGGAATGAGCAGTTCTTC | CASSQVGNEQFF
- | TRBJ2-1 | TRBV7-6 | many | TGTGCCAGCAGCTCGGACGGTGAGCAGTTCTTC | CASSSDGEQFF
TRBD2 | TRBJ2-1 | TRBV20-1 | - | TGCAGTGCTAGTTGGGGGACTAGCGGGCCCGATGAGCAGTTCTTC | CSASWGTSGPDEQFF
- | TRBJ2-6 | TRBV7-9 | - | TGTGCCAGCAGATGGGGGGCTGGGGCCAACGTCCTGACTTTC | CASRWGAGANVLTF
TRBD2 | TRBJ2-1 | TRBV29-1 | many | TGCAGCGTTGGGGGGGTTAGCGGGAGAATCGACAATGAGCAGTTCTTC | CSVGGVSGRIDNEQFF
- | TRBJ1-6 | TRBV20-1 | - | TGCAGTGCTGGGAATTCACCCCTCCACTTT | CSAGNSPLHF
TRBD1 | TRBJ2-7 | TRBV29-1 | few | TGCAGCGGCGTCGACCCCGGGACAGGGGTAAACGAGCAGTACTTC | CSGVDPGTGVNEQYF
TRBD2 | TRBJ2-3 | TRBV5-1 | - | TGCGCCAGCAGCTTCGTAGCGGGCGGAGATACGCAGTATTTT | CASSFVAGGDTQYF
TRBD2 | TRBJ2-2 | TRBV6-1 | few | TGCGCCGGCGGGAGATCGACCTTAAACACCGGGGAGCTGTTTTTT | CAGGRSTLNTGELFF
- | TRBJ1-1 | TRBV7-9 | few | TGTGCCAGCACCAAGGCAGGGGAGGGAACTGAAGCTTTCTTT | CASTKAGEGTEAFF
- | TRBJ2-7 | TRBV5-1 | many | TGCGCCAGCAGCCCCTCCGGGCGGCAAAAGGACTACGAGCAGTACTTC | CASSPSGRQKDYEQYF
- | TRBJ2-3 | TRBV5-4 | many | TGTGCCAGCAGCTTGGGGGGGTTCGGCGGGCCTAGCACAGATACGCAGTATTTT | CASSLGGFGGPSTDTQYF
- | TRBJ2-7 | TRBV7-8 | - | TGTGCCAGCAGCTTAGCGACTACCATTACCTACGAGCAGTGCTTC | CASSLATTITYEQCF
TRBD2 | TRBJ2-7 | TRBV5-1 | few | TGCGCCAGCAGCTTGGGGGGTTCTAGCGGCGAGCAGTACTTC | CASSLGGSSGEQYF
TRBD2 | TRBJ2-5 | TRBV2 | few | TGTGCCAGCAGTGACGGTCGGGTCTATAAGACTAGCGAACAAGAGACCCAGTACTTC | CASSDGRVYKTSEQETQYF
TRBD2 | TRBJ2-1 | TRBV20-1 | - | TGCAGTGCTACTCCCCCAGGGAGGGCCGCACATGAGCAGTTCTTC | CSATPPGRAAHEQFF
- | TRBJ2-5 | TRBV12-3/TRBV12-4 | many | TGTGCCAGTCGCCCGGACGAACAAGAGACCCAGTACTTC | CASRPDEQETQYF
- | TRBJ2-7 | TRBV14 | few | TGTGCCAGCAGCAAAGACCCTTACGAGCAGTACTTC | CASSKDPYEQYF
- | TRBJ2-3 | TRBV12-3/TRBV12-4 | many | TGTGCCAGCAGTTTGGGAGTGTCAGATACGCAGTATTTT | CASSLGVSDTQYF
TRBD1 | TRBJ2-1 | TRBV7-9 | few | TGTGCCAGCAGCTTAGGCTCAGGGGGAGACGAGCAGTTCTTC | CASSLGSGGDEQFF
- | TRBJ2-1 | TRBV5-1 | - | TGCGCCAGCAGCTTGGGTGGGGGCTCCTACAATGAGCAGTTCTTC | CASSLGGGSYNEQFF
- | TRBJ2-2 | TRBV21-1 | few | TGTGCCAGCAGCAAAGGCGACGGCGCGAACACCGGGGAGCTGTTTTTT | CASSKGDGANTGELFF
- | TRBJ2-7 | TRBV11-2 | few | TGTGCCAGCAGCTTTCTTGACAACACCTACGAGCAGTACTTC | CASSFLDNTYEQYF
- | TRBJ1-1 | TRBV5-1 | - | TGCGCCAGCAGCTCCTGGGGGGGCACTGAAGCTTTCTTT | CASSSWGGTEAFF
TRBD2 | TRBJ2-1 | TRBV20-1 | few | TGCAGTGCGACGGGACTACCAGCCTCCTACAATGAGCAGTTCTTC | CSATGLPASYNEQFF
TRBD2 | TRBJ2-3 | TRBV27 | few | TGTGCCAGCAGTTTTAGCGGGGCAAGCACAGATACGCAGTATTTT | CASSFSGASTDTQYF
- | TRBJ2-1 | TRBV6-1 | - | TGTGCCAGCATGACTTATACCTACAATGAGCAGTTCTTC | CASMTYTYNEQFF
- | TRBJ2-1 | TRBV6-1 | many | TGTGCCGGGGACACGCAAGGGAATGAGCAGTTCTTC | CAGDTQGNEQFF
TRBD2 | TRBJ2-1 | TRBV5-1 | - | TGCGCCAGCAGCTTGACTAGCGGGAGTTGGGATGAGCAGTTCTTC | CASSLTSGSWDEQFF
TRBD2 | TRBJ2-3 | TRBV3-1 | - | TGTGCCAGCAGCCAAGATATATCGCTAGCGGGAGTCGGGGATACGCAGTATTTT | CASSQDISLAGVGDTQYF
TRBD1 | TRBJ2-3 | TRBV10-1 | many | TGCGCCAGCAGTGAGTCTCCCTATACCGGGACAGGGGAAGGAGATACGCAGTATTTT | CASSESPYTGTGEGDTQYF
TRBD1 | TRBJ2-1 | TRBV2 | - | TGTGCCAGCACTCAGGGACAGGGAGGTTACAATGAGCAGTTCTTC | CASTQGQGGYNEQFF
TRBD1 | TRBJ1-1 | TRBV7-9 | few | TGTGCCAGCAGTTTAGGACAGGGGGACACTGAAGCTTTCTTT | CASSLGQGDTEAFF
- | TRBJ1-5 | TRBV21-1 | - | TGTGCCAGCAGCAAAGGGATTTCTCTAAGAGCTTTGTCTGCCCAGCATTTT | CASSKGISLRALSAQHF
- | TRBJ2-5 | TRBV6-5 | few | TGTGCCAGCAGTTATGGCCTGGGGCAAGAGACCCAGTACTTC | CASSYGLGQETQYF
- | TRBJ2-3 | TRBV11-2 | - | TGTGCCAGCAGCTTTGGATCTACAGGGACAACAGATACGCAGTATTTT | CASSFGSTGTTDTQYF
TRBD2 | TRBJ2-7 | TRBV19 | many | TGTGCCAGCAGTAGCGGGAGGGCCTACGAGCAGTACTTC | CASSSGRAYEQYF
TRBD2 | TRBJ2-1 | TRBV28 | few | TGTGCCAGCAGTCCCTTCGGGGGGAGCTCCTACAATGAGCAGTTCTTC | CASSPFGGSSYNEQFF
- | TRBJ2-1 | TRBV24-1 | few | TGTGCCACCAGTGATAAGGCTCACTCCTACAATGAGCAGTTCTTC | CATSDKAHSYNEQFF
- | TRBJ2-3 | TRBV1 | - | TGCACCAGCAGCCAAGACACAGCTCTGCAGTGTTTC | CTSSQDTALQCF
- | TRBJ2-3 | TRBV5-6 | - | TGTGCCAGCAGCTTGGCGGCAGTCACAGATACGCAGTATTTT | CASSLAAVTDTQYF
- | TRBJ2-7 | TRBV4-1 | few | TGCGCCAGCAGCCAAGATCAGAGAGGGAACTACGAGCAGTACTTC | CASSQDQRGNYEQYF
- | TRBJ1-2 | TRBV9 | few | TGTGCCAGCAGCGTGGGTCGCCTGGAATCGTATGGCTACACCTTC | CASSVGRLESYGYTF
- | TRBJ2-7 | TRBV4-2 | few | TGTGCCAGCAGCCAAGAGGGGGCCCAGGCTAGCTCCTACGAGCAGTACTTC | CASSQEGAQASSYEQYF
- | TRBJ1-3 | TRBV28 | - | TGTGCCAGCAGTCCCGGGACAGGAAACACCATATATTTT | CASSPGTGNTIYF
TRBD1 | TRBJ2-7 | TRBV27 | few | TGTGCCACCCGTACAGGGGTGTTCTCCTACGAGCAGTACTTC | CATRTGVFSYEQYF
- | TRBJ2-5 | TRBV21-1 | many | TGTGCCAGCAGCAAAGGTCGGGGTACCCAAGAGACCCAGTACTTC | CASSKGRGTQETQYF